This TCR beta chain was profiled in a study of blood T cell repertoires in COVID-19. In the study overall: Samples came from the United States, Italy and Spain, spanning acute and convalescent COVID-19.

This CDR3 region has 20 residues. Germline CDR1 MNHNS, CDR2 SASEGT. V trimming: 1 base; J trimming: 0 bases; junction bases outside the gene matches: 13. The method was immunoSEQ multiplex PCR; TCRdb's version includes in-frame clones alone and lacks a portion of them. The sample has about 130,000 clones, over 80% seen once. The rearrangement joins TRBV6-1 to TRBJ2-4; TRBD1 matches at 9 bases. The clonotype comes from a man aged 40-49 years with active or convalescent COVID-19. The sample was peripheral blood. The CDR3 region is CASSEEGAGTGRLAKNIQYF. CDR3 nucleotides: TGTGCCAGCAGTGAAGAAGGGGCCGGGACAGGGAGATTAGCCAAAAACATTCAGTACTTC.